This T cell receptor (beta chain) was sequenced during a study of shared clonotypes between healthy human individuals. Measured with immunoSEQ multiplex PCR; TCRdb has only the in-frame clones, and not every one. The table lists 1.5 million to 2.5 million clones, roughly 94% of them singletons. Comment on this clone: Other DNA sequences in the same sample also yield this CDR3.

The germline V and J ends were trimmed by 1 base and 3 bases, with 6 bases remaining between them. Germline V gene lookup returns CDR1 SEHNR and CDR2 FQNEAQ (reference sequence). This CDR3 is built from 14 residues. CD45RO-negative, CCR7-selected cells formed the naive CD8 fraction, which excluded terminally differentiated effector memory CD45RA+ cells. Donors were Caucasian adults residing in Nashville, Tennessee, USA. The specimen sequenced was naive CD8+ T cells sorted from blood. The TCR was taken from a man aged 18-30 years in good health. This chain links TRBV7-9 with TRBJ2-2; D might be TRBD2 (6 bases). CDR3 region: CASSLGGDTGELFF. The CDR3, as DNA: TGTGCCAGCAGCTTAGGCGGGGACACCGGGGAGCTGTTTTTT.